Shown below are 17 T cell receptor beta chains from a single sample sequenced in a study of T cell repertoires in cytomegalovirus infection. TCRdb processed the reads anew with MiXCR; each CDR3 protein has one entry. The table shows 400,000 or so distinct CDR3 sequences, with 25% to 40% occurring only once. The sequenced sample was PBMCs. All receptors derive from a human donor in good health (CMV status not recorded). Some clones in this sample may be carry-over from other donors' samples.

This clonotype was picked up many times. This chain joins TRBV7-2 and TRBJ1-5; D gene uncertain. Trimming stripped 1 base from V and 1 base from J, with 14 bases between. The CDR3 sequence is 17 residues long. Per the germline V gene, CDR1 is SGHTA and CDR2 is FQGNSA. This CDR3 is CASSLGGLRRSNQPQHF. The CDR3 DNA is TGTGCCAGCAGCTTAGGAGGGCTTCGCAGAAGCAATCAGCCCCAGCATTTT.

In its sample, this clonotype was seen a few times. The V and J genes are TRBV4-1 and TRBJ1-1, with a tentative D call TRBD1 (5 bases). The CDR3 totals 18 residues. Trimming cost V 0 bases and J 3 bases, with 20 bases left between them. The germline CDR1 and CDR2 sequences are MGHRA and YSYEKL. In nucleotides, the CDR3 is TGCGCCAGCAGCCAAGACATTTTGGCCCGAGGGGATCACACTGAAGCTTTCTTT. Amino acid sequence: CASSQDILARGDHTEAFF.

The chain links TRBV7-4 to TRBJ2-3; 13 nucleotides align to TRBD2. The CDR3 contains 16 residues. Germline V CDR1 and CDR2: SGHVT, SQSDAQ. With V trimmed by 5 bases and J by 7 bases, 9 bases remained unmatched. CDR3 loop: CASSPGLAGEIHTQYF. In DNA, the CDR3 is TGTGCCAGCAGCCCCGGACTAGCGGGAGAAATCCATACGCAGTATTTT.

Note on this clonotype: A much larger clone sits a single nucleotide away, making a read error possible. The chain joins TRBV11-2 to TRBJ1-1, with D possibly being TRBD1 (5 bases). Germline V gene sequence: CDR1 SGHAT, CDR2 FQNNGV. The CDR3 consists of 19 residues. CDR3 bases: TGTTCCAGCAGCTCCTCCATGGCAGGGAGGATTGGGTCGGGCACTGAAGCTTTCTTT. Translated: CSSSSSMAGRIGSGTEAFF.

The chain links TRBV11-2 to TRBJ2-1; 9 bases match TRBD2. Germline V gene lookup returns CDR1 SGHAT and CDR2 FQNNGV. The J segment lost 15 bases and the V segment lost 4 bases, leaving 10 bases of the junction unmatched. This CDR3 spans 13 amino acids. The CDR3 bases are TGTGCCAGCAGCTGGCGCGCGGGGGGGCGCGTGTTCTTC. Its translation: CASSWRAGGRVFF.

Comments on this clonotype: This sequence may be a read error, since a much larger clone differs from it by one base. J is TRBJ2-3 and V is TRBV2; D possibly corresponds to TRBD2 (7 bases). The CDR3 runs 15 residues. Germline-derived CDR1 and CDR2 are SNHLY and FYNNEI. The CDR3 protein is CASRRSGVRTDTLYF. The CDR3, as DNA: TGTGCCAGCAGGAGGAGCGGGGTTCGGACAGATACGCTGTATTTT.

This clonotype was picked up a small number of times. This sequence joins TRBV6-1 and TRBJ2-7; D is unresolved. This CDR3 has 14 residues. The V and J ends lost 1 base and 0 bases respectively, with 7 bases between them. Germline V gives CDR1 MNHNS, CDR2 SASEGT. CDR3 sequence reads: CASSEELSSYEQYF. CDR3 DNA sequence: TGTGCCAGCAGTGAAGAATTAAGCTCCTACGAGCAGTACTTC.

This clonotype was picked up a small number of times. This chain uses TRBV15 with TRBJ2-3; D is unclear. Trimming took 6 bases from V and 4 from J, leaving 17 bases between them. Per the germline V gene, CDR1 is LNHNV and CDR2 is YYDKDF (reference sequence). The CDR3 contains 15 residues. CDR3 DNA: TGTGCCACCAGTTCCCCCCACGGTGAAGCAGATACGCAGTATTTT. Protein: CATSSPHGEADTQYF. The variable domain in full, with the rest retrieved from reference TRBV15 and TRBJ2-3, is DAMVIQNPRYQVTQFGKPVTLSCSQTLNHNVMYWYQQKSSQAPKLLFHYYDKDFNNEADTPDNFQSRRPNTSFCFLDIRSPGLGDTAMYLCATSSPHGEADTQYFGPGTRLTVL.

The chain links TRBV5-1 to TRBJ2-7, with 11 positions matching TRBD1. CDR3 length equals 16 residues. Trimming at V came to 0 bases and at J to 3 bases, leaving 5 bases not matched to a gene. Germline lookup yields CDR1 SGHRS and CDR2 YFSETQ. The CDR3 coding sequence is TGCGCCAGCAGCTTGGACCTCGGGACAGGGGGCTACGAGCAGTACTTC. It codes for CASSLDLGTGGYEQYF.

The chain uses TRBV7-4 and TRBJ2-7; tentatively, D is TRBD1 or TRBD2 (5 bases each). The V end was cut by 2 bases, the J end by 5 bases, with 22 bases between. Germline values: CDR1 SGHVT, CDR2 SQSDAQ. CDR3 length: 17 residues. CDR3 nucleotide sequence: TGTGCCAGCAGCTTACCCGACCCGGGCTCACGGGGCCACGAGCAGTACTTC. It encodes CASSLPDPGSRGHEQYF. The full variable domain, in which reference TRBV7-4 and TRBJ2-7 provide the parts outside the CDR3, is GAGVSQSPRYKVAKRGRDVALRCDSISGHVTLYWYRQTLGQGSEVLTYSQSDAQRDKSGRPSGRFSAERPERSVSTLKIQRTEQGDSAVYLCASSLPDPGSRGHEQYFGPGTRLTVT.

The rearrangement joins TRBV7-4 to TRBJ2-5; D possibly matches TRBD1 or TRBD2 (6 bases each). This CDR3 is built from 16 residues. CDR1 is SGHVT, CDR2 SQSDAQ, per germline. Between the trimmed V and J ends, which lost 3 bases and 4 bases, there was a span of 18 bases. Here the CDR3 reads CASSLGRGRRGETQYF. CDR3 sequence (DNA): TGTGCCAGCAGCTTGGGTCGGGGGCGTCGGGGAGAGACCCAGTACTTC.

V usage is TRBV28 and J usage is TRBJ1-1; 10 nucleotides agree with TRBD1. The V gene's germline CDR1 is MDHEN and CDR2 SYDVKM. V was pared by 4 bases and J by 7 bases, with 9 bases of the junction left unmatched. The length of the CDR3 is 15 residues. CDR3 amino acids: CASSSDRGNTDEAFF. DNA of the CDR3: TGTGCCAGCAGTTCGGACAGGGGGAACACTGATGAAGCTTTCTTT.

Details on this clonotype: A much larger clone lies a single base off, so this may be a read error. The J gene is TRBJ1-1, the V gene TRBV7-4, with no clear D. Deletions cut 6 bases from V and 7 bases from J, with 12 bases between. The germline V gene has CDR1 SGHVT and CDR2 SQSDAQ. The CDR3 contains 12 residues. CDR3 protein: CASSSSQLEAFF. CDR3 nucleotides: TGTGCCAGCAGTTCGTCTCAGCTTGAAGCTTTCTTT.

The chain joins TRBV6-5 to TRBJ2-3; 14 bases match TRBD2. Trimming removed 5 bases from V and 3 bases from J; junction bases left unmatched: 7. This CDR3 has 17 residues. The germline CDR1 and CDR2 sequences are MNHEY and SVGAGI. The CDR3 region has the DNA TGTGCCAGCAGTCGCCGACTAGCGGGGGGGCTGACAGATACGCAGTATTTT. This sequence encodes CASSRRLAGGLTDTQYF.

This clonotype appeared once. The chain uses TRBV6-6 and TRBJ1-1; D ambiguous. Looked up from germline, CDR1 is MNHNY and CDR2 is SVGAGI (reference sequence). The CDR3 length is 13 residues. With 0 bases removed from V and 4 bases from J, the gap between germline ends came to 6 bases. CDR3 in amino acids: CASSYSRFTEAFF. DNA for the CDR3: TGTGCCAGCAGTTACTCAAGGTTCACTGAAGCTTTCTTT.

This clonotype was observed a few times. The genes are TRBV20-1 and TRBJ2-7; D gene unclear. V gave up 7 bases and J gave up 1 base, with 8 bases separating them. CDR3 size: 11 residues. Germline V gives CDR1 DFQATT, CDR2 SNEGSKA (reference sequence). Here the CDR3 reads CSGKGSYEQYF. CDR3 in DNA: TGCAGTGGGAAGGGATCCTACGAGCAGTACTTC.

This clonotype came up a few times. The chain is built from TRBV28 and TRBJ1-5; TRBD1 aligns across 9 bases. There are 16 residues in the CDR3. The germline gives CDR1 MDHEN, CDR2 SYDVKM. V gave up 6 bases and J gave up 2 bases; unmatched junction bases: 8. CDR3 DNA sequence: TGTGCCAGCAGGATACAGGGGGCGCCAGGCAATCAGCCCCAGCATTTT. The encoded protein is CASRIQGAPGNQPQHF. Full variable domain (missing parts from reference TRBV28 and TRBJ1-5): DVKVTQSSRYLVKRTGEKVFLECVQDMDHENMFWYRQDPGLGLRLIYFSYDVKMKEKGDIPEGYSVSREKKERFSLILESASTNQTSMYLCASRIQGAPGNQPQHFGDGTRLSIL.